This TCR beta chain was sequenced in a study of regulatory T cells in long-lasting Graves disease. CDR3 size: 14 residues. The germline V and J ends were trimmed by 7 bases and 4 bases, with 16 bases remaining between them. CDR1 is MNHNS, CDR2 SASEGT, per germline. For TCR beta, libraries came from iRepertoire HTBI primers and Arm-PCR of CDR3 regions. MiXCR, applied by TCRdb to the multiplex PCR reads, yields one record per CDR3 protein. The sample shows about 210,000 distinct CDR3 sequences, approximately 18% of them seen only once. Time point in this sample: newly diagnosed GD, antithyroid drugs for less than 3 months. Isolated PBMC RNA provided the starting material for the TCR library. An endocrinology department located in Xi'an, China, was where the patients came from. The sample was also linked to a second study, of T cells in Graves' hyperthyroidism and ophthalmopathy. From that report: Researchers found most expanded thyroid clonotypes above 0.001 in blood as well.

This sample comprised peripheral blood mononuclear cells (PBMCs), obtained at new diagnosis, from a patient treated with antithyroid drugs. The V gene is TRBV6-1, the J gene TRBJ2-5; D call uncertain. The sequence derives from a woman in her 30s with Graves disease. In nucleotides, the CDR3 is TGTGCCAGCACAAAAACGTGGAATGCAGAGACCCAGTACTTC. Protein product: CASTKTWNAETQYF.